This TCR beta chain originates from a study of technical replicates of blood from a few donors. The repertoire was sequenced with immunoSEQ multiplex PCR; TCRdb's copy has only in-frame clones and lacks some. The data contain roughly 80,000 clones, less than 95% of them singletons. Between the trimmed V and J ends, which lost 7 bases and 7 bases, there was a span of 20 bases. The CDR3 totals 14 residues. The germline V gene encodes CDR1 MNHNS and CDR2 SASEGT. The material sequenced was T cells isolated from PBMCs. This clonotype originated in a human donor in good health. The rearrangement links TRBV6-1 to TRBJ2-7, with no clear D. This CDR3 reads CASILSLGFEEQYF. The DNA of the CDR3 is TGTGCCAGCATCCTAAGTCTAGGATTTGAGGAGCAGTACTTC.